The TCR beta chain described here comes from a study of T cell responses to AZD1222 COVID-19 vaccine. Turning to the study itself: Whether given at about 4 or about 12 weeks, second doses were pooled. General study points: Baseline seropositivity occurred in only six AZD1222 recipients.

Profiling relied on immunoSEQ multiplex PCR, and the TCRdb table lists in-frame clones only, not all of them. This table has 55,000 to 80,000 clones, 76% appearing once. Comment on this clone: What it binds is unknown.

CDR1 is SEHNR and CDR2 is FQNEAQ in the germline V gene (reference sequence). V was shortened by 2 bases and J by 2 bases, with 6 bases between the two germline ends. The CDR3 loop spans 13 amino acids. The TCR comes from an adult in good health. The sample in question was peripheral blood, obtained on day 0 of AZD1222 vaccination. The chain combines TRBV7-9 with TRBJ1-2; the D gene is possibly TRBD1 (6 bases). The CDR3 nucleotides are TGTGCCAGCAGCTTACAGGGGAACTATGGCTACACCTTC. Protein sequence: CASSLQGNYGYTF. The whole variable domain, filled in from reference TRBV7-9 and TRBJ1-2, reads DTGVSQNPRHKITKRGQNVTFRCDPISEHNRLYWYRQTLGQGPEFLTYFQNEAQLEKSRLLSDRFSAERPKGSFSTLEIQRTEQGDSAMYLCASSLQGNYGYTFGSGTRLTVV.